The table lists the clone carrying this T cell receptor beta chain with a few counts. What it binds is unknown. These data are taken from a study of T-cell reconstitution after alpha-beta-depleted transplantation in children. Study outcomes and limitations: TCRbeta diversity was high at day 60 in some patients (a result of surviving recipient T cells and thymic progenitors). At one year after transplant, newly produced T cells mostly accounted for T-cell counts and diversity.

The CDR3 runs to 13 residues. V was trimmed by 5 bases and J by 3 bases, leaving 10 bases between them. Looked up from germline, CDR1 is PRHDT and CDR2 is FYEKMQ (reference sequence). Unique molecular identifiers were incorporated into the prepared TCRbeta library. MiXCR, run by TCRdb on the PCR reads, gives a single entry per CDR3 protein. The data hold roughly 250,000 distinct CDR3 sequences, with less than 9% observed a single time. V is TRBV13 and J is TRBJ1-2; D unresolved. The receptor was isolated from a male patient between 10 and 17 years old who had a stem cell transplant for acute lymphoblastic leukemia, so the T cells may come from the graft donor. Sequencing used PBMCs, mostly from graft donor cells, obtained 180 days after TCRalphabeta/CD19-depleted stem cell transplant. Here the CDR3 reads CASSQGSHYGYTF. The DNA for the CDR3 is TGTGCCAGCAGCCAAGGGAGCCACTATGGCTACACCTTC.